A single sample is the source of the 29 T cell receptor beta chains below, sequenced in a study of post-analysis software for immune sequencing data. Study observations and caveats: With TRBV5-6, TRBV5-1 and TRBV20-1 included, about 5 TRBV segments were more frequent in patients than in controls.

Sequencing libraries made from TCR beta cDNA carried unique molecular identifiers. TCRdb reprocessed the PCR reads with MiXCR, giving one entry per CDR3 protein. The sample lists 820,000 or so distinct CDR3 sequences; around 53% were seen once. Their recognized antigens are unknown. The specimen sequenced was blood. These receptors came from a girl aged 5 to 17 with multiple sclerosis.

This chain joins TRBV29-1 and TRBJ2-5, with 7 nucleotides matching TRBD1. Germline loops: CDR1 SQVTM, CDR2 ANQGSEA. V shed 7 bases, J shed 3 bases, and the junction held 11 bases outside the gene matches. The CDR3 is made up of 14 amino acids. Here the CDR3 DNA reads TGCAGCGCGACTGACAGGGCCCCAGAAGAGACCCAGTACTTC. This gives the protein CSATDRAPEETQYF.

The chain joins TRBV9 to TRBJ2-1; 14 bases fit TRBD2. V was pared by 5 bases and J by 8 bases, with 18 bases of the junction left unmatched. The CDR3 has 19 residues. Germline V gene sequence: CDR1 SGDLS, CDR2 YYNGEE. In DNA form, the CDR3 reads TGTGCCAGCAGTGGCGCAAATCCGACTAGCGGGAGGGCCGGCGATGAGCAGTTCTTC. Translation: CASSGANPTSGRAGDEQFF.

This clonotype was detected once. The V and J genes are TRBV5-1 and TRBJ2-2, with 11 bases that match TRBD2. The length of the CDR3 is 18 residues. V dropped 3 bases and J dropped 0; count of bases not matched to a gene: 7. Germline V gene sequence: CDR1 SGHRS, CDR2 YFSETQ. The DNA for the CDR3 is TGCGCCAGCAGCTGGTCTAGCGGGGGGATCGCGAACACCGGGGAGCTGTTTTTT. Protein sequence: CASSWSSGGIANTGELFF.

The CDR3 DNA reads as TGTGCCAGCAGCCAATCAAGACCTTTGGGGACTAGCGGTAGGCAGCAGTTCTTC. Its protein product is CASSQSRPLGTSGRQQFF. The chain carries TRBV11-2 and TRBJ2-1; TRBD2 agrees at 11 bases. CDR3 length: 18 residues. Germline-derived CDR1 and CDR2 are SGHAT and FQNNGV. With 5 bases clipped from V and 11 bases from J, the junction kept 20 bases outside the gene matches.

The rearrangement uses TRBV29-1 and TRBJ2-5, with D perhaps matching TRBD2 (5 bases). Trimming took off 3 bases at V and 4 bases at J, with 12 bases between the two ends. Germline loops: CDR1 SQVTM, CDR2 ANQGSEA. The CDR3 covers 13 residues. CDR3 nucleotide sequence: TGCAGCGTTGACCCCGGGGATATAGAGACCCAGTACTTC. Translated: CSVDPGDIETQYF. Full variable domain (remainder filled in from reference TRBV29-1 and TRBJ2-5): SAVISQKPSRDICQRGTSLTIQCQVDSQVTMMFWYRQQPGQSLTLIATANQGSEATYESGFVIDKFPISRPNLTFSTLTVSNMSPEDSSIYLCSVDPGDIETQYFGPGTRLLVL.

This clonotype showed up just a few times. The genes are TRBV3-1 and TRBJ2-3, with 9 bases lining up with TRBD2. Germline V gene data show CDR1 as LGHDT and CDR2 as YNNKEL (reference sequence). The V gene end was trimmed by 1 base and the J gene end by 2 bases; junction bases not matched to a gene: 4. CDR3 length equals 16 residues. The CDR3 bases are TGTGCCAGCAGCCAAGCCCTAGCGGGGTTCACAGATACGCAGTATTTT. It specifies CASSQALAGFTDTQYF.

The V call is TRBV12-3 or TRBV12-4, the J call TRBJ2-3, with D perhaps assigned TRBD1 or TRBD2 (5 bases each). The CDR3 contains 14 residues. Trimming removed 5 bases at V and 5 bases at J, with 14 bases between. The DNA for the CDR3 is TGTGCCAGCAGTACCGGGATTGGGGGAGATACGCAGTATTTT. It yields the protein CASSTGIGGDTQYF.

This clonotype was detected only a few times. The rearrangement links TRBV7-9 to TRBJ2-7; 8 bases fit TRBD2. Per germline, CDR1 SEHNR and CDR2 FQNEAQ (reference sequence). V dropped 0 bases and J dropped 5; count of bases not matched to a gene: 9. CDR3 length equals 16 residues. In DNA form, the CDR3 reads TGTGCCAGCAGCTTAGCAGCGGGAGTTCAGGCCCACGAGCAGTACTTC. It encodes CASSLAAGVQAHEQYF.

This clonotype was seen a few times. This chain joins TRBV29-1 and TRBJ2-4; possible D gene TRBD1, 5 bases. The CDR3 sequence is 13 residues long. Germline CDR1 is SQVTM and CDR2 is ANQGSEA. V lost 7 bases to trimming and J lost 3 bases, with 13 bases between them. CDR3 residues: CSGIGQGKNIQYF. CDR3 sequence (DNA): TGCAGCGGTATCGGCCAGGGCAAAAACATTCAGTACTTC.

Only a few counts were recorded for this clonotype. This chain joins TRBV4-2 and TRBJ2-5; 11 positions agree with TRBD1. There are 14 residues in the CDR3. Per germline, CDR1 LGHNA and CDR2 YNFKEQ. V lost 4 bases, J lost 11 bases, and 9 bases stayed unmatched. CDR3: CASSLDRGPREQYF. The CDR3 DNA is TGTGCCAGCAGCCTGGACAGGGGGCCGCGTGAGCAGTACTTC.

The chain is built from TRBV12-3 or TRBV12-4 and TRBJ2-3; maybe TRBD2 (5 bases). This CDR3 region has 16 residues. With 7 bases removed from V and 0 bases from J, the gap between germline ends came to 17 bases. CDR3 bases: TGTGCCAGCACCGGGCGGCGGGCAACTAGCACAGATACGCAGTATTTT. This gives the protein CASTGRRATSTDTQYF.

J is TRBJ2-5 and V is TRBV5-1; TRBD1 is a possible D gene (6 bases). The last part of the DNA fits TRBJ2-7 better; the J call may be wrong. CDR3 size: 14 residues. Per germline, CDR1 SGHRS and CDR2 YFSETQ. The CDR3 region has the DNA TGCGCCAGCTCCGTGGACAGTTGGAGCTACGAGCAGTACTTC. Protein: CASSVDSWSYEQYF.

V is TRBV20-1 and J is TRBJ1-2; D not resolved. The V end was cut by 1 base, the J end by 0 bases, with 6 bases between. This CDR3 has 13 residues. The germline V gene encodes CDR1 DFQATT and CDR2 SNEGSKA (reference sequence). The CDR3 protein is CSARASANYGYTF. CDR3 nucleotide sequence: TGCAGTGCTAGAGCCAGCGCTAACTATGGCTACACCTTC.

This chain connects TRBV4-1 to TRBJ2-1; 8 positions match TRBD2. CDR3 length equals 17 residues. CDR1 is MGHRA, CDR2 YSYEKL, per germline. Trimming at V came to 0 bases and at J to 2 bases, leaving 6 bases not matched to a gene. CDR3 in amino acids: CASSQDGIGRAYNEQFF. DNA of the CDR3: TGCGCCAGCAGCCAAGATGGTATCGGGAGGGCCTACAATGAGCAGTTCTTC.

DNA for the CDR3: TGCAGTGCTAGGGCCGACTTCGGGAGCTCCTACAATGAGCAGTTCTTC. Translated, it gives CSARADFGSSYNEQFF. The chain employs TRBV20-1 and TRBJ2-1; possibly TRBD2 for D (6 bases). Per the germline V gene, CDR1 is DFQATT and CDR2 is SNEGSKA (reference sequence). V lost 3 bases to trimming and J lost 0 bases, with 15 bases between them. There are 16 residues in the CDR3.

The chain employs TRBV29-1 and TRBJ1-1; TRBD1 matches at 8 bases. This CDR3 is built from 12 residues. V was pared by 6 bases and J by 11 bases, with 11 bases of the junction left unmatched. Germline assignment: CDR1 SQVTM and CDR2 ANQGSEA. The CDR3 DNA is TGCAGCGTCTTGGGTTCAGGGGGCAGGGCTTTCTTT. Translation: CSVLGSGGRAFF.

The chain has TRBV5-5 and TRBJ1-2; D gene uncertain. The germline V and J ends were trimmed by 4 bases and 8 bases, with 18 bases remaining between them. Germline CDR1 and CDR2: SGHKS and YYEKEE (reference sequence). The CDR3 is 14 amino acids. The CDR3 region is CASSLGPGGEGYTF. The DNA for the CDR3 is TGTGCCAGCAGCCTTGGGCCCGGAGGAGAAGGCTACACCTTC.

This clonotype has a single count. The chain uses TRBV7-9 and TRBJ1-1, with D possibly matching TRBD1 (6 bases). The V gene lost 5 bases and the J gene lost 3 bases, with 16 bases spanning the gap. CDR3 size: 15 residues. The V gene's germline CDR1 is SEHNR and CDR2 FQNEAQ (reference sequence). Here the CDR3 DNA reads TGTGCCAGCAGCCCATCGGGGGGCGGGTACACTGAAGCTTTCTTT. Its translation: CASSPSGGGYTEAFF.

The chain is built from TRBV6-5 and TRBJ2-5, with TRBD2 matching 8 bases. The J call may be wrong; the DNA end is better matched by TRBJ2-7. Germline V gene sequence: CDR1 MNHEY, CDR2 SVGAGI. The CDR3 is 16 residues long. CDR3: CASSYGGGLGGREQYF. The CDR3 DNA reads as TGTGCCAGCAGTTACGGCGGGGGGCTAGGCGGTCGCGAGCAGTACTTC.

The V and J genes are TRBV7-8 and TRBJ2-1; D is ambiguous. V was cut by 4 bases and J by 0 bases, with 16 bases left in between. The CDR3 consists of 17 residues. Germline-derived CDR1 and CDR2 are SGHVS and FQNEAQ. The CDR3 bases are TGTGCCAGCAGCTCTCTTCCCGGTCTAAGCTCCTACAATGAGCAGTTCTTC. It codes for CASSSLPGLSSYNEQFF.

The genes are TRBV7-8 and TRBJ2-2, with a weak D call TRBD1 (5 bases). The V gene's germline CDR1 is SGHVS and CDR2 FQNEAQ. This CDR3 is 17 amino acids long. The V end lost 6 bases, the J end lost 5 bases, and 22 bases lay between the germline ends. CDR3 DNA sequence: TGTGCCAGCAGAAAAAACGCCCCAGGGTCTAGAACCGGGGAGCTGTTTTTT. Amino acids: CASRKNAPGSRTGELFF.

The CDR3 DNA follows: TGCAGTGCGACCCCAAGACCCGGGACTCCCGAGCAGTACTTC. This encodes CSATPRPGTPEQYF. This sequence joins TRBV20-1 and TRBJ2-7, with D possibly TRBD2 on 6 matching bases. Germline CDR1 DFQATT, CDR2 SNEGSKA (reference sequence). With 6 bases removed from V and 6 bases from J, the gap between germline ends came to 21 bases. The CDR3 runs to 14 residues.

The CDR3 sequence is CASSKEPGQGNYGYTF. Here the CDR3 DNA reads TGTGCCAGCAGCAAAGAACCTGGACAGGGAAACTATGGCTACACCTTC. V is TRBV21-1 and J is TRBJ1-2; the table names TRBD1, a call not compared with the DNA. TRBV21-1 is deemed a pseudogene. There are 16 residues in the CDR3.

The rearrangement links TRBV27 to TRBJ2-7; perhaps TRBD2 as D (6 bases). The J call is uncertain, as TRBJ2-5 better fits the DNA end. Germline V CDR1 and CDR2: MNHEY, SMNVEV (reference sequence). The CDR3 runs to 14 residues. In nucleotides, the CDR3 is TGTGCCAGCAGGGGGACTGGGACTTGGGGGACCCAGTACTTC. Translation gives CASRGTGTWGTQYF.

This clonotype has more than one count but fewer than ten. The chain employs TRBV7-9 and TRBJ2-5; 12 bases are shared with TRBD2. J gave up 3 bases and V 5 bases, and 1 base lay outside the gene matches. Germline V lookup: CDR1 SEHNR, CDR2 FQNEAQ (reference sequence). The CDR3 totals 14 residues. For the CDR3, the DNA is TGTGCCAGCAGCCGACTAGCGGGGGAAGAGACCCAGTACTTC. Encoded protein: CASSRLAGEETQYF.

The chain is built from TRBV3-1 and TRBJ1-5, with 8 bases that match TRBD1. The CDR3 covers 17 residues. In germline, CDR1 is LGHDT, CDR2 YNNKEL (reference sequence). V dropped 4 bases and J dropped 0; count of bases not matched to a gene: 8. CDR3 sequence: CASSLGQGEISNQPQHF. CDR3 bases: TGTGCCAGCAGCCTAGGACAGGGTGAGATTAGCAATCAGCCCCAGCATTTT.

This clonotype has just a few counts. The chain carries TRBV29-1 and TRBJ1-1; D not resolved. The CDR3 spans 14 residues. Deletions cut 7 bases from V and 5 bases from J, with 20 bases between. Germline CDR1 SQVTM, CDR2 ANQGSEA. The CDR3 DNA follows: TGCAGCGCCGAGGGTTCGGGGTACGTTACTGAAGCTTTCTTT. Its translation is CSAEGSGYVTEAFF. Complete variable domain (other parts from reference TRBV29-1 and TRBJ1-1): SAVISQKPSRDICQRGTSLTIQCQVDSQVTMMFWYRQQPGQSLTLIATANQGSEATYESGFVIDKFPISRPNLTFSTLTVSNMSPEDSSIYLCSAEGSGYVTEAFFGQGTRLTVV.

This clonotype has a single count. This chain joins TRBV7-9 and TRBJ1-1, with no clear D. CDR1 is SEHNR and CDR2 is FQNEAQ in the germline V gene (reference sequence). Trimming shortened V by 1 base and J by 4 bases, and 16 bases separated the two germline ends. CDR3 size: 16 residues. The CDR3 DNA reads as TGTGCCAGCAGCTTAGAGGAGTCAGTTAGTGGCACTGAAGCTTTCTTT. Translated: CASSLEESVSGTEAFF. The full variable domain, completed using reference TRBV7-9 and TRBJ1-1, is DTGVSQNPRHKITKRGQNVTFRCDPISEHNRLYWYRQTLGQGPEFLTYFQNEAQLEKSRLLSDRFSAERPKGSFSTLEIQRTEQGDSAMYLCASSLEESVSGTEAFFGQGTRLTVV.

The chain uses TRBV20-1 and TRBJ2-7; tentative D call: TRBD1 (5 bases). Germline V gives CDR1 DFQATT, CDR2 SNEGSKA (reference sequence). The CDR3 covers 12 residues. Deletions cut 6 bases from V and 5 bases from J, with 14 bases between. CDR3 bases: TGCAGTGCGTGGGAAATGACAGACGAGCAGTACTTC. This translates into CSAWEMTDEQYF.